These 20 T cell receptor beta chains were sequenced from one sample in a study of T-cell reconstitution after alpha-beta-depleted transplantation in children. Preparation of the TCRbeta library used unique molecular identifiers. One entry per CDR3 protein results from TCRdb running MiXCR on the PCR reads. The table shows 490,000 or so distinct CDR3 sequences, with roughly an eighth occurring only once. Sequenced material: PBMCs from the stem cell graft donor, taken from the stem cell graft. These receptor sequences come from a human donor who donated a stem cell graft to a child with combined immunodeficiency.

This chain uses TRBV7-9 with TRBJ2-5; D is perhaps TRBD1 (5 bases). V lost 3 bases and J lost 5, with 19 bases in between. The CDR3 contains 16 residues. From germline, CDR1 is SEHNR and CDR2 FQNEAQ (reference sequence). The CDR3 spells CASSLTSGWKKETQYF. CDR3 nucleotide sequence: TGTGCCAGCAGCTTGACATCAGGGTGGAAGAAGGAGACCCAGTACTTC.

At least ten counts were recorded for this clonotype. This chain connects TRBV5-1 to TRBJ2-7; D tentatively reads TRBD1 or TRBD2 (5 bases each). Germline CDR1 and CDR2: SGHRS and YFSETQ. There are 15 residues in the CDR3. V was shortened by 4 bases and J by 0 bases, with 14 bases between the two germline ends. The CDR3 is CASSVGDPSSYEQYF. The CDR3 DNA reads as TGCGCCAGCAGCGTCGGGGACCCTAGCTCCTACGAGCAGTACTTC.

This clonotype was recorded at least ten times. The rearrangement joins TRBV6-5 to TRBJ2-1; 8 nucleotides align to TRBD2. V shed 6 bases, J shed 2 bases, and the junction held 6 bases outside the gene matches. Germline assignment: CDR1 MNHEY and CDR2 SVGAGI. This CDR3 is 15 amino acids long. For the CDR3, the DNA is TGTGCCAGCAGGGGACTAGATAGCACCTACAATGAGCAGTTCTTC. The encoded protein is CASRGLDSTYNEQFF.

This clonotype was seen many times. The chain is built from TRBV12-3 or TRBV12-4 and TRBJ2-1, with TRBD1 identical over 12 bases. V was pared by 4 bases and J by 8 bases, with 9 bases of the junction left unmatched. The CDR3 is 16 residues long. CDR3 bases: TGTGCCAGCAGTTCGGGACAGGGGGCGCTTATGTATGAGCAGTTCTTC. This codes for CASSSGQGALMYEQFF.

The chain links TRBV20-1 to TRBJ2-5, with D unresolved. Trimming took off 3 bases at V and 5 bases at J, with 10 bases between the two ends. This CDR3 is 12 amino acids long. Germline assignment: CDR1 DFQATT and CDR2 SNEGSKA (reference sequence). CDR3 region: CSARASWETQYF. CDR3 bases: TGCAGTGCTAGGGCCTCCTGGGAGACCCAGTACTTC.

As to this clonotype: At one boundary the junction diverges from the germline segment, which might be a read error. The gene calls are TRBV7-7 and TRBJ2-2; D not resolved. The CDR3 runs to 12 residues. Germline loops: CDR1 SSHAT, CDR2 FNYEAQ (reference sequence). The CDR3 reads CASSAASGELFF. In DNA, the CDR3 is TGTGCTAGCAGCGCAGCTAGCGGGGAGCTGTTTTTT.

This clonotype was detected only a few times. The chain recombines TRBV12-3 or TRBV12-4 with TRBJ2-7; tentative D call: TRBD2 (6 bases). CDR3 size: 15 residues. The V and J ends lost 9 bases and 2 bases respectively, with 20 bases between them. This chain's CDR3 is CASSQGAGKTYEQYF. CDR3 DNA: TGTGCCAGTTCACAAGGGGCGGGAAAGACCTACGAGCAGTACTTC.

J is TRBJ2-4 and V is TRBV20-1; maybe TRBD2 (6 bases). Germline V gene sequence: CDR1 DFQATT, CDR2 SNEGSKA (reference sequence). The length of the CDR3 is 15 residues. V was shortened by 3 bases and J by 2 bases, with 14 bases between the two germline ends. CDR3 region: CSARGGGETKNIQYF. In nucleotides, the CDR3 is TGCAGTGCTAGGGGCGGCGGGGAAACCAAAAACATTCAGTACTTC.

This sequence joins TRBV7-9 and TRBJ2-1; D gene unclear. CDR1 SEHNR and CDR2 FQNEAQ come from the germline V gene (reference sequence). The CDR3 length is 11 residues. V lost 5 bases and J 15 bases, leaving 14 bases between the germline ends. The DNA of the CDR3 is TGTGCCAGCAGCGAGGTAGAATTGGCGTTCTTC. It translates to CASSEVELAFF.

This clonotype was seen more than once but under ten times. The chain joins TRBV6-1 to TRBJ2-7, with a weak D call TRBD2 (5 bases). CDR1 is MNHNS and CDR2 is SASEGT in the germline V gene. V was pared by 7 bases and J by 2 bases, with 12 bases between. The CDR3 extends over 13 amino acids. CDR3 coding DNA: TGTGCCAGCAACGAGGGTGGGACCTACGAGCAGTACTTC. Its translation is CASNEGGTYEQYF.

This clonotype was counted a single time. Since no conserved phenylalanine or tryptophan closes the CDR3, a read error is the likely cause. V is TRBV4-3 and J is TRBJ1-1, with D uncertain. Germline V CDR1 and CDR2: LGHNA, YSLEER. CDR3 length equals 18 residues. V lost 4 bases, J lost 1 base, and 22 bases lay in between. The CDR3 region has the DNA TGCGCCAGCAGCCTCACACTAGGCTTGGGTGTTGGGAACACTGAAGCTTTCTAT. This encodes CASSLTLGLGVGNTEAFY.

The sample holds a few counts of this clonotype. The chain joins TRBV12-3 or TRBV12-4 to TRBJ2-1; 9 nucleotides agree with TRBD1. The CDR3 is 16 amino acids. The V segment lost 5 bases and the J segment 7 bases; nucleotides outside the gene matches: 12. CDR3 region: CASSRPGQGVRNEQFF. The CDR3 bases are TGTGCCAGCAGTCGGCCGGGACAGGGTGTCAGGAATGAGCAGTTCTTC.

Only a few counts were recorded for this clonotype. This sequence joins TRBV29-1 and TRBJ2-3; 12 bases agree with TRBD1. V was pared by 1 base and J by 3 bases, with 5 bases of the junction left unmatched. This CDR3 is 16 amino acids long. Germline CDR1 SQVTM, CDR2 ANQGSEA. CDR3 bases: TGCAGCGTTGAAGGAGGGACAGGGGGCCGGACAGATACGCAGTATTTT. As protein: CSVEGGTGGRTDTQYF.

This clonotype was observed a few times. The chain employs TRBV12-3 or TRBV12-4 and TRBJ2-3, with D unresolved. V was cut by 6 bases and J by 1 base, with 11 bases left in between. CDR3 size: 14 residues. The CDR3 region is CASSFLPGTDTQYF. The CDR3 nucleotides are TGTGCCAGCAGCTTCCTCCCGGGCACAGATACGCAGTATTTT.

This clonotype has at least ten counts. V usage is TRBV12-3 or TRBV12-4 and J usage is TRBJ2-3; D is perhaps TRBD1 (6 bases). V was cut by 6 bases and J by 9 bases, with 13 bases left in between. The CDR3 is 12 amino acids. The chain's CDR3 is CASSSTGTTQYF. The CDR3 coding sequence is TGTGCCAGCAGCTCCACAGGGACGACGCAGTATTTT.

This clonotype occurred a few times. The CDR3 protein is CATSDLKTGDSTQYF. As DNA, the CDR3 is TGTGCCACCAGTGATTTAAAGACAGGGGATTCTACGCAGTATTTT. The chain links TRBV24-1 to TRBJ2-3; 8 nucleotides agree with TRBD1. This CDR3 contains 15 residues. V trimming: 1 base; J trimming: 8 bases; junction bases outside the gene matches: 7. CDR1 and CDR2 from the germline V gene are KGHDR and SFDVKD.

The chain links TRBV11-2 to TRBJ2-2, with D perhaps TRBD2 (5 bases). Trimming shortened V by 6 bases and J by 6 bases, and 11 bases separated the two germline ends. This CDR3 contains 13 residues. The V gene's germline CDR1 is SGHAT and CDR2 FQNNGV. CDR3 DNA sequence: TGTGCCAGCAGTACGGGGAAGGCCGGGGAGCTGTTTTTT. This gives the protein CASSTGKAGELFF. The full variable domain, in which reference TRBV11-2 and TRBJ2-2 provide the parts outside the CDR3, is EAGVAQSPRYKIIEKRQSVAFWCNPISGHATLYWYQQILGQGPKLLIQFQNNGVVDDSQLPKDRFSAERLKGVDSTLKIQPAKLEDSAVYLCASSTGKAGELFFGEGSRLTVL.

This chain uses TRBV7-2 with TRBJ2-5; D is unresolved. Trimming shortened V by 3 bases and J by 5 bases, and 19 bases separated the two germline ends. CDR3 size: 16 residues. Per the germline V gene, CDR1 is SGHTA and CDR2 is FQGNSA. CDR3 coding DNA: TGTGCCAGCAGCTTGGTACCCGAGGATACTTACGAGACCCAGTACTTC. It codes for CASSLVPEDTYETQYF.

The J gene is TRBJ2-7, the V gene TRBV30; TRBD1 matches at 10 bases. From germline, CDR1 is GTSNPN and CDR2 SVGIG (reference sequence). There are 16 residues in the CDR3. The V segment lost 0 bases and the J segment 0 bases; nucleotides outside the gene matches: 5. CDR3 DNA: TGTGCCTGGAGTGTAGGGGGACAGGGGAGCTCCTACGAGCAGTACTTC. Its translation: CAWSVGGQGSSYEQYF.

The chain joins TRBV10-3 to TRBJ1-2; TRBD1 aligns across 9 bases. The trim removed 6 bases at V and 5 bases at J, leaving 4 bases unmatched. This CDR3 has 13 amino acids. CDR1 is ENHRY and CDR2 is SYGVKD in the germline V gene. The CDR3 DNA sequence: TGTGCCATCAGGGACAGGGGTGGGTATGGCTACACCTTC. Its protein product is CAIRDRGGYGYTF.